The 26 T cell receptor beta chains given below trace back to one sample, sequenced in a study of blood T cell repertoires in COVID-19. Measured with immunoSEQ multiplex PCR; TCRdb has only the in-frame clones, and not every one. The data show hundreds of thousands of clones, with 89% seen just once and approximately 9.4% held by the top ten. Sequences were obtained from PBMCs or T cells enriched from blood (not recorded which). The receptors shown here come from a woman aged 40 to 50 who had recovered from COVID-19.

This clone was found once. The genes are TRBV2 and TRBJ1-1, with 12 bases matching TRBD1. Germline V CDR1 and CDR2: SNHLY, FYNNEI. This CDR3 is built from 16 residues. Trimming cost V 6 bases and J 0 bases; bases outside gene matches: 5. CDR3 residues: CASRGTGGLMNTEAFF. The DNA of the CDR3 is TGTGCCAGCAGGGGGACAGGGGGCTTGATGAACACTGAAGCTTTCTTT. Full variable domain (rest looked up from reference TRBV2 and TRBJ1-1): EPEVTQTPSHQVTQMGQEVILRCVPISNHLYFYWYRQILGQKVEFLVSFYNNEISEKSEIFDDQFSVERPDGSNFTLKIRSTKLEDSAMYFCASRGTGGLMNTEAFFGQGTRLTVV.

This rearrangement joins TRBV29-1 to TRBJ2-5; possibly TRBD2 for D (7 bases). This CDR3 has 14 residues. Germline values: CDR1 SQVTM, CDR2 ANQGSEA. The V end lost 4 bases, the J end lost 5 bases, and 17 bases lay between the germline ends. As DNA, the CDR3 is TGCAGCGTTGGAGATCACAGGGAGGGGGAGACCCAGTACTTC. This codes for CSVGDHREGETQYF. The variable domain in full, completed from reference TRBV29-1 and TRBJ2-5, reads SAVISQKPSRDICQRGTSLTIQCQVDSQVTMMFWYRQQPGQSLTLIATANQGSEATYESGFVIDKFPISRPNLTFSTLTVSNMSPEDSSIYLCSVGDHREGETQYFGPGTRLLVL.

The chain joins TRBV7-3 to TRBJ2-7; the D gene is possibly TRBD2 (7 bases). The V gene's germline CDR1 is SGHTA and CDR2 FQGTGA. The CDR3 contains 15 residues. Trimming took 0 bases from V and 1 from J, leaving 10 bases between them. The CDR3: CASSLTGGGSYEQYF. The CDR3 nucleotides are TGTGCCAGCAGCTTAACGGGAGGGGGATCCTACGAGCAGTACTTC.

The CDR3 is CASSLGGPQPQHF. DNA of the CDR3: TGTGCCAGCAGTTTGGGGGGGCCTCAGCCCCAGCATTTT. This chain links TRBV27 with TRBJ1-5, with D perhaps matching TRBD1 (6 bases). Germline V gene lookup returns CDR1 MNHEY and CDR2 SMNVEV (reference sequence). CDR3 size: 13 residues. Deletions cut 3 bases from V and 6 bases from J, with 9 bases between.

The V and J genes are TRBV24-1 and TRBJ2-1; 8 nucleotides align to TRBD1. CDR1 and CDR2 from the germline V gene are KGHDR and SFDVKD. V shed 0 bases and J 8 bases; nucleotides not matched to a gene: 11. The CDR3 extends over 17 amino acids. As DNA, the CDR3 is TGTGCCACCAGTGATTTGCTTCTGGACAGGGTATGCGATGAGCAGTTCTTC. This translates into CATSDLLLDRVCDEQFF.

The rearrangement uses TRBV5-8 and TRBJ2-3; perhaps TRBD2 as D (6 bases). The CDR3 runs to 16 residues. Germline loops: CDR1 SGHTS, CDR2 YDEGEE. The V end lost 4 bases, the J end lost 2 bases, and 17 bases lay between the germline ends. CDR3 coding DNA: TGTGCCAGCAGCAAAGTTAGTCCGGGAGTCACAGATACGCAGTATTTT. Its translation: CASSKVSPGVTDTQYF.

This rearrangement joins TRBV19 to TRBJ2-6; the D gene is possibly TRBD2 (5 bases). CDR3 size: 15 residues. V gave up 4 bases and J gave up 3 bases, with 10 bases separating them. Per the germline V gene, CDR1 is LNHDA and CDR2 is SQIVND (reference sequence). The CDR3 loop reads CASSKVEGGANVLTF. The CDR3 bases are TGTGCCAGTAGTAAGGTCGAGGGTGGGGCCAACGTCCTGACTTTC.

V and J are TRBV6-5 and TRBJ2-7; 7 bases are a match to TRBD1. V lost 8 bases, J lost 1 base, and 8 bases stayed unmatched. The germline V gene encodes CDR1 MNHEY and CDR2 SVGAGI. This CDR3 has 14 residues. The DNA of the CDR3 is TGTGCCAGCCAGGAACAGGGGCTTTCCTACGAGCAGTACTTC. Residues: CASQEQGLSYEQYF.

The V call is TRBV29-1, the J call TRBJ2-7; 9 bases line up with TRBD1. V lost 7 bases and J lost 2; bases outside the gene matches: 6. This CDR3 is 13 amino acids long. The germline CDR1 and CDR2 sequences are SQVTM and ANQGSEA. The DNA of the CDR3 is TGCAGCGCCCGGGACAGGGACACCTACGAGCAGTACTTC. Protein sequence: CSARDRDTYEQYF.

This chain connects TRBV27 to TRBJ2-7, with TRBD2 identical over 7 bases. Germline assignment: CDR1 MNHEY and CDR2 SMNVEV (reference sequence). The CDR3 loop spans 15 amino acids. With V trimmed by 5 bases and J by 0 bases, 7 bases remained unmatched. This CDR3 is CASSPLGGTSYEQYF. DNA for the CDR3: TGTGCCAGCAGTCCCCTGGGGGGGACCTCCTACGAGCAGTACTTC.

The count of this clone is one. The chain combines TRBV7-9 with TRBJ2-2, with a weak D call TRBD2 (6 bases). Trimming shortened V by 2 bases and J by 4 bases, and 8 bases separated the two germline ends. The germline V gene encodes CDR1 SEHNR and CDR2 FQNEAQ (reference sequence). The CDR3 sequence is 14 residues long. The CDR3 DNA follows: TGTGCCAGCAGCTTATTAGCGGCCACCGGGGAGCTGTTTTTT. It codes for CASSLLAATGELFF. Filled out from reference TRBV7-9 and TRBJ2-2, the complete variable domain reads DTGVSQNPRHKITKRGQNVTFRCDPISEHNRLYWYRQTLGQGPEFLTYFQNEAQLEKSRLLSDRFSAERPKGSFSTLEIQRTEQGDSAMYLCASSLLAATGELFFGEGSRLTVL.

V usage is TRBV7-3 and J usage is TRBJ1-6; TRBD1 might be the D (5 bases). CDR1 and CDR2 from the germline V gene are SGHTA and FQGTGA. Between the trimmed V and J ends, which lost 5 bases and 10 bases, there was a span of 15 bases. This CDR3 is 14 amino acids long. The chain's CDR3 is CASSHSQGKSPLHF. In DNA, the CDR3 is TGTGCCAGCAGCCATTCGCAGGGAAAGTCACCCCTCCACTTT.

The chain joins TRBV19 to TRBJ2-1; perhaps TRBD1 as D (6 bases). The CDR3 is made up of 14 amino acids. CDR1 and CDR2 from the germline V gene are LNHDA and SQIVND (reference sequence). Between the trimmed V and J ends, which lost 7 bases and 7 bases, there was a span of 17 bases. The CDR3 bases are TGTGCCAGTACCCCTGGTACAGGGTATAATGAGCAGTTCTTC. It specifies CASTPGTGYNEQFF.

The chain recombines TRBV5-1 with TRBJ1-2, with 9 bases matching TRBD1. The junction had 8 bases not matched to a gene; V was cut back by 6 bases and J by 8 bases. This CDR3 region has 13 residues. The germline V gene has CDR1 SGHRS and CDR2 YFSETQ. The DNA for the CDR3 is TGCGCCAGCACAGAACAGGGGGCGCGAGGCTACACCTTC. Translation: CASTEQGARGYTF.

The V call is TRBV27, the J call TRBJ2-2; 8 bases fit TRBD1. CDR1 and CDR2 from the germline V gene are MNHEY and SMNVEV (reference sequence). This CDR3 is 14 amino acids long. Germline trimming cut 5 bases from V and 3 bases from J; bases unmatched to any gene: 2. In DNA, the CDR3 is TGTGCCAGCAGTGCGACAGGGGACACCGGGGAGCTGTTTTTT. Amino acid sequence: CASSATGDTGELFF.

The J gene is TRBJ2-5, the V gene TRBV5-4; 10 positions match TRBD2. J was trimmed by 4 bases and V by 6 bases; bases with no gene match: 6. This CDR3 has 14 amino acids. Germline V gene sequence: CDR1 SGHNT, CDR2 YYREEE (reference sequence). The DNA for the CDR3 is TGTGCCAGCACCCTAAGCGGGAGGGCAGAGACCCAGTACTTC. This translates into CASTLSGRAETQYF.

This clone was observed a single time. CDR3: CASSLTGPGPEAFF. DNA of the CDR3: TGTGCCAGCAGCTTAACAGGGCCAGGACCTGAAGCTTTCTTT. The rearrangement joins TRBV7-9 to TRBJ1-1; tentative D call: TRBD1 (6 bases). The CDR3 is 14 residues long. CDR1 is SEHNR, CDR2 FQNEAQ, per germline (reference sequence). The V end was cut by 2 bases, the J end by 6 bases, with 13 bases between.

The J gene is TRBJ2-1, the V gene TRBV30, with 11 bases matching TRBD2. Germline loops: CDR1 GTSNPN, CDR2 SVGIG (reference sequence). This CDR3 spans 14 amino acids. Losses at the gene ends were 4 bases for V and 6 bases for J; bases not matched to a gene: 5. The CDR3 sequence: CAWTNSGRGNEQFF. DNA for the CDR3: TGTGCCTGGACCAATAGCGGGAGGGGCAATGAGCAGTTCTTC.

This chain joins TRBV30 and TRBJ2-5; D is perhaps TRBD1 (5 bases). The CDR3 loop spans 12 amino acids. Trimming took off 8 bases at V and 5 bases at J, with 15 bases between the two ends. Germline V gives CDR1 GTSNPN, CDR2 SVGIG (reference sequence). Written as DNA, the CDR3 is TGTGCCGTTCAAGGGGCAGGGGAGACCCAGTACTTC. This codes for CAVQGAGETQYF.

CDR3 in amino acids: CASSFRGGTEAFF. The CDR3 DNA reads as TGTGCCAGCAGCTTTAGAGGTGGGACTGAAGCTTTCTTT. The chain has TRBV7-8 and TRBJ1-1; D uncertain. This CDR3 contains 13 residues. The germline V gene encodes CDR1 SGHVS and CDR2 FQNEAQ. V shed 3 bases and J shed 5 bases, with 10 bases lying between them.

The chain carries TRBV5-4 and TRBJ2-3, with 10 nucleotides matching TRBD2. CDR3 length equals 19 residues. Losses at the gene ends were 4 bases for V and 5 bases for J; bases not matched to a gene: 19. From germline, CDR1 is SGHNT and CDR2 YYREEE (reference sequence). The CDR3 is CASSRGGASGGISGDTQYF. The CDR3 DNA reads TGTGCCAGCAGCCGCGGAGGGGCTAGCGGGGGCATAAGCGGAGATACGCAGTATTTT.

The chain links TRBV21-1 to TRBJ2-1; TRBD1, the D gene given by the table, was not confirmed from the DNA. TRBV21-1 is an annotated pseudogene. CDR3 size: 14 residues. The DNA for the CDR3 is TGTGCCAGCAGCCCGATACAGGGTATTGATGAGCAGTTCTTC. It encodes CASSPIQGIDEQFF.

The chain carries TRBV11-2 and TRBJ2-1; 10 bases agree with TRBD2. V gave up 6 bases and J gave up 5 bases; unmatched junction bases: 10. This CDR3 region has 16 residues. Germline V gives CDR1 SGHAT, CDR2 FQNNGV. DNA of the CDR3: TGTGCCAGCAGGGAGCTAGCGGGAGTGCCAAACAATGAGCAGTTCTTC. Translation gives CASRELAGVPNNEQFF.

DNA for the CDR3: TGCGCCAGCAGCCAAGAGGACAGGGGGTACGATGAGCAGTTCTTC. This encodes CASSQEDRGYDEQFF. This sequence joins TRBV4-3 and TRBJ2-1, with TRBD1 matching over 10 bases. The CDR3 runs to 15 residues. The V gene's germline CDR1 is LGHNA and CDR2 YSLEER. Trimming removed 0 bases from V and 8 bases from J; junction bases left unmatched: 4.

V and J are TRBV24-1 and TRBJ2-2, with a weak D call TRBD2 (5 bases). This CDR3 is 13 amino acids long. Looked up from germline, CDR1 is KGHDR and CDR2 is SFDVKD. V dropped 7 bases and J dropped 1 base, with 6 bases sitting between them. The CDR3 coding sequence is TGTGCCACCAGCACTAGGAACACCGGGGAGCTGTTTTTT. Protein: CATSTRNTGELFF.

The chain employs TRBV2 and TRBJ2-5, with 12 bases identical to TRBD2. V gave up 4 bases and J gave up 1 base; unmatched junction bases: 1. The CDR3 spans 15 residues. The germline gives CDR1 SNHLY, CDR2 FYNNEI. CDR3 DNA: TGTGCCAGCAGTGTACTAGCGGGGGGCCAAGAGACCCAGTACTTC. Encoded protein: CASSVLAGGQETQYF.